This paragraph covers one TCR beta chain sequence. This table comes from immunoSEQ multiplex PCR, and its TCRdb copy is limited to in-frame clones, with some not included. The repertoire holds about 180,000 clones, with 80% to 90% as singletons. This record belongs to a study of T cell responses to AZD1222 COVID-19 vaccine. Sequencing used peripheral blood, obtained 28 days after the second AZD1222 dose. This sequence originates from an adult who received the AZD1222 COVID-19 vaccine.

CDR3 residues: CASSLDPGQGYTQYF. For the CDR3, the DNA is TGTGCCAGCAGCTTAGACCCCGGACAGGGCTATACGCAGTATTTT. The chain has TRBV11-3 and TRBJ2-3; 8 nucleotides agree with TRBD1. Germline-derived CDR1 and CDR2 are SGHNT and YENEEA. There are 15 residues in the CDR3. With V trimmed by 0 bases and J by 7 bases, 6 bases remained unmatched.